The 20 T cell receptor beta chains in this list originate from one sample, sequenced in a study of follicular helper T cells after annual influenza vaccination. The time point: 2015-2016 season, pre-vaccination. Generated by immunoSEQ multiplex PCR, the TCRdb table keeps only in-frame clones and is missing some. The repertoire holds approximately 5,500 clones, with roughly four fifths as singletons. The input for sequencing was CXCR5- memory CD4+ T cells sorted from blood, taken on the day of influenza vaccination. These receptors were collected from an adult who received the influenza vaccine.

The chain combines TRBV19 with TRBJ2-2, with 8 bases matching TRBD1. Germline V gene sequence: CDR1 LNHDA, CDR2 SQIVND (reference sequence). V lost 6 bases and J lost 6; bases outside the gene matches: 9. The CDR3 covers 15 residues. In DNA form, the CDR3 reads TGTGCCAGTAGATCTGGGACAGGTTATGCCGGGGAGCTGTTTTTT. Its translation: CASRSGTGYAGELFF.

The V gene is TRBV28, the J gene TRBJ2-4, with D perhaps matching TRBD1 (6 bases). The CDR3 spans 14 residues. Trimming removed 5 bases from V and 6 bases from J, with 14 bases in between. Germline V gene data show CDR1 as MDHEN and CDR2 as SYDVKM. CDR3 sequence: CASSPQGIGNIQYF. The CDR3 bases are TGTGCCAGCAGTCCCCAGGGGATCGGAAACATTCAGTACTTC.

The chain couples TRBV4-1 to TRBJ1-1; 9 bases are a match to TRBD1. J gave up 5 bases and V 3 bases, and 7 bases lay outside the gene matches. The CDR3 is made up of 15 amino acids. CDR1 MGHRA and CDR2 YSYEKL come from the germline V gene. Here the CDR3 reads CASSQGQGRGTEAFF. The CDR3 DNA is TGCGCCAGCAGCCAGGGACAGGGAAGGGGTACTGAAGCTTTCTTT.

This clone has more than one count but fewer than ten. The V call is TRBV18, the J call TRBJ2-7; tentatively, D is TRBD2 (6 bases). V was pared by 1 base and J by 6 bases, with 19 bases between. The germline CDR1 and CDR2 sequences are KGHSH and LQKENI. The CDR3 extends over 16 amino acids. The CDR3 sequence is CASSPQGLLGGSEQYF. CDR3 sequence (DNA): TGTGCCAGCTCACCACAGGGACTGCTTGGAGGGAGCGAGCAGTACTTC.

This clone was observed once. This chain joins TRBV14 and TRBJ1-4; 9 bases align to TRBD1. This CDR3 is 20 amino acids long. Per the germline V gene, CDR1 is SGHDN and CDR2 is FVKESK. After removal of 0 bases from V and 8 bases from J, the junction contained 19 bases not matched to a gene. CDR3 protein: CASSQDTVRQGGNKREKLFF. CDR3 sequence (DNA): TGTGCCAGCAGCCAAGATACGGTCCGACAGGGGGGGAATAAAAGGGAAAAACTGTTTTTT.

This clone has only a few counts. This rearrangement joins TRBV5-1 to TRBJ1-2; perhaps TRBD1 as D (5 bases). The CDR3 length is 12 residues. Trimming removed 4 bases at V and 4 bases at J, with 8 bases between. The V gene's germline CDR1 is SGHRS and CDR2 YFSETQ. This chain's CDR3 is CASSLDSYGYTF. The DNA of the CDR3 is TGCGCCAGCAGCCTCGACAGCTATGGCTACACCTTC.

The chain employs TRBV7-9 and TRBJ1-5; a weak D match, TRBD1 (6 bases). The V gene lost 5 bases and the J gene lost 4 bases, with 9 bases spanning the gap. Germline V gene sequence: CDR1 SEHNR, CDR2 FQNEAQ (reference sequence). This CDR3 is 13 amino acids long. CDR3 in DNA: TGTGCCAGCAGCACGACAGGTAATCAGCCCCAGCATTTT. Protein sequence: CASSTTGNQPQHF.

This clone was recorded once. An end of the junction differs from the germline gene, which may be a read error. The same CDR3 also results from other DNA sequences found in this sample. The chain couples TRBV19 to TRBJ1-3, with D perhaps matching TRBD1 (6 bases). Germline CDR1 LNHDA, CDR2 SQIVND (reference sequence). CDR3 length: 16 amino acids. DNA for the CDR3: TGCGCCAGTAGTACCTCGACAGGAACCTCTGGAAACACCATATATTTT. It translates to CASSTSTGTSGNTIYF.

The V and J genes are TRBV27 and TRBJ1-2; weak D call: TRBD1 (5 bases). Germline V gene data show CDR1 as MNHEY and CDR2 as SMNVEV (reference sequence). V was cut by 3 bases and J by 4 bases, with 18 bases left in between. This CDR3 region has 16 residues. The CDR3 spells CASSFLGPGGGYGYTF. The CDR3 DNA is TGTGCCAGCAGTTTCCTCGGACCGGGGGGGGGCTATGGCTACACCTTC.

The chain has TRBV21-1 and TRBJ2-1; the table names TRBD1, a call not compared with the DNA. TRBV21-1 is assigned pseudogene status. The CDR3 consists of 16 residues. This CDR3 reads CASSRPGQLKYNEQFF. CDR3 DNA sequence: TGTGCCAGCAGCAGGCCGGGACAATTAAAGTACAATGAGCAGTTCTTC.

V is TRBV10-3 and J is TRBJ1-6, with D possibly matching TRBD1 (6 bases). The CDR3 consists of 14 residues. Looked up from germline, CDR1 is ENHRY and CDR2 is SYGVKD. V was clipped by 5 bases and J by 7 bases, with 12 bases between them. The CDR3 nucleotides are TGTGCCATCAGTCCGGACAGAGGGAATTCACCCCTCCACTTT. Translated, it gives CAISPDRGNSPLHF.

In regard to this clone: In this CDR3 the conserved last residue, phenylalanine or tryptophan, is missing, so a read error is likely. The gene calls are TRBV29-1 and TRBJ2-7, with D uncertain. Germline assignment: CDR1 SQVTM and CDR2 ANQGSEA. There are 11 residues in the CDR3. V dropped 3 bases and J dropped 3 bases, with 6 bases sitting between them. The CDR3 here is CSVDNDYEQYS. The CDR3 DNA follows: TGCAGCGTTGATAACGACTACGAGCAGTACTCC.

The genes are TRBV5-6 and TRBJ1-4, with D possibly being TRBD1 (6 bases). The germline V and J ends were trimmed by 0 bases and 10 bases, with 7 bases remaining between them. Germline loops: CDR1 SGHDT, CDR2 YYEEEE. The CDR3 consists of 12 residues. The CDR3 DNA sequence: TGTGCCAGCAGCTTGGGGGGGCGAAAACTGTTTTTT. Amino acid sequence: CASSLGGRKLFF.

CDR3 nucleotide sequence: TGTGCCAGTAGTACCCCTATGGTCGCGGAGGAGACCCAGTACTTC. It encodes CASSTPMVAEETQYF. The rearrangement joins TRBV19 to TRBJ2-5; no clear D. V lost 4 bases to trimming and J lost 5 bases, with 17 bases between them. This CDR3 has 15 residues. Germline CDR1 and CDR2: LNHDA and SQIVND (reference sequence).

The genes are TRBV28 and TRBJ2-5; D possibly corresponds to TRBD2 (5 bases). Trimming took 3 bases from V and 7 from J, leaving 18 bases between them. The CDR3 consists of 15 residues. From germline, CDR1 is MDHEN and CDR2 SYDVKM. CDR3 DNA sequence: TGTGCCAGCAGTTTGGGGAGTCCTGAACGGTGGACCCAGTACTTC. It codes for CASSLGSPERWTQYF.

The gene calls are TRBV5-6 and TRBJ2-5; TRBD2 aligns across 8 bases. Germline CDR1 is SGHDT and CDR2 is YYEEEE. The CDR3 is made up of 15 amino acids. After removal of 6 bases from V and 3 bases from J, the junction contained 10 bases not matched to a gene. The CDR3 nucleotides are TGTGCCAGCATGCCCCAGGGAGCGGGGGAAGAGACCCAGTACTTC. It is translated as CASMPQGAGEETQYF.

The chain recombines TRBV11-2 with TRBJ1-2; D is perhaps TRBD1 (6 bases). Germline loops: CDR1 SGHAT, CDR2 FQNNGV. This CDR3 contains 17 residues. Trimming shortened V by 2 bases and J by 3 bases, and 19 bases separated the two germline ends. The CDR3 sequence: CASSLNRDAGLYYGYTF. CDR3 nucleotides: TGTGCCAGCAGCTTAAACAGGGACGCAGGCCTCTACTATGGCTACACCTTC.

This clone was seen only once. The chain has TRBV28 and TRBJ1-1, with unresolved D. The CDR3 runs to 14 residues. The germline V and J ends were trimmed by 5 bases and 10 bases, with 20 bases remaining between them. Germline values: CDR1 MDHEN, CDR2 SYDVKM. The CDR3 DNA sequence: TGTGCCAGCAGTCCCACTTCTGGGATTTTTAGAGCTTTCTTT. Its protein product is CASSPTSGIFRAFF.

The rearrangement uses TRBV7-2 and TRBJ2-1; 9 nucleotides align to TRBD2. This CDR3 region has 15 residues. V was pared by 1 base and J by 10 bases, with 8 bases of the junction left unmatched. Germline V CDR1 and CDR2: SGHTA, FQGNSA. The CDR3 coding sequence is TGTGCCAGCAGCTTAGACCGCGGGGGGGCCCGCGAGCAGTTCTTC. This codes for CASSLDRGGAREQFF.

This clone has more than one count but fewer than ten. The gene calls are TRBV7-8 and TRBJ2-7, with D unclear. The CDR3 has 14 amino acids. Per the germline V gene, CDR1 is SGHVS and CDR2 is FQNEAQ. V lost 1 base and J 1 base, leaving 8 bases between the germline ends. CDR3 coding DNA: TGTGCCAGCAGCTTAGATGTCAGATCCTACGAGCAGTACTTC. Amino acids: CASSLDVRSYEQYF.